This T cell receptor beta chain derives from a study of radiotherapy plus CTLA-4 blockade in lung cancer. Assay used: immunoSEQ multiplex PCR; TCRdb lists only in-frame clones, some missing. The data hold 40,000 or so clones, with 63% observed a single time. This clone was seen only a few times. The clonotype was recovered from a human donor with non-small cell lung cancer who had a partial response to radiotherapy plus ipilimumab. Material: peripheral blood, obtained from a patient treated with radiotherapy plus ipilimumab.

CDR3 sequence (DNA): TGTGCCAGCAGTTTCCCTGGGGGCCTGGGCGGGGAGCTGTTTTTT. Its translation is CASSFPGGLGGELFF. The chain joins TRBV27 to TRBJ2-2; D might be TRBD1 (6 bases). V shed 3 bases and J shed 7 bases, with 15 bases lying between them. The CDR3 has 15 residues. Germline CDR1 reads MNHEY; CDR2 reads SMNVEV (reference sequence).